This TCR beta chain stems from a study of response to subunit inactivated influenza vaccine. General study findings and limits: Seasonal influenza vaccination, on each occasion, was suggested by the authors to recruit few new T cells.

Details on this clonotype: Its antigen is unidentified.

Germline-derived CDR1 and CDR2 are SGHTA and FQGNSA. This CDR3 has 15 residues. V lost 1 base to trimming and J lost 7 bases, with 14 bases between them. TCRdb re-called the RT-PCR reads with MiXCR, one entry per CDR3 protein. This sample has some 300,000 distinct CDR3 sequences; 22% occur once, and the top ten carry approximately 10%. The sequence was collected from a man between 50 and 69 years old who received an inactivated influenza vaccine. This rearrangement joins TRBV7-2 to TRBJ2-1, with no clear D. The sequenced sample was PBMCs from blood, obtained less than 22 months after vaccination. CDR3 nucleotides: TGTGCCAGCAGCTTAGTCCCACCACCAATGAATGAGCAGTTCTTC. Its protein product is CASSLVPPPMNEQFF.